A selection of T cell receptor beta chains follows, all from one sample in a study of control samples from healthy donors and cancer patients. Sequenced by immunoSEQ multiplex PCR; TCRdb stores in-frame clones only, minus some. Here the sample spans 70,000 to 100,000 clones, around 90% being singletons. Sequenced input: blood. The receptors shown here come from a woman aged 60-75 years in good health. CDR3s include the opening cysteine and the closing phenylalanine or tryptophan. The order of the fields is clone size, V gene, J gene, CDR3 length, D gene, CDR3 DNA, CDR3 protein. A D gene is named only where the DNA matches it firmly. Clone size is shown for a subset of rows, as once, few, many or a class of expanded clone.

>.|TRBV27|TRBJ2-1|16|.
TGTGCCAGCAGCCCTCTTCGCAGAAACGGCCACAATGAGCAGTTCTTC
CASSPLRRNGHNEQFF
>.|TRBV18|TRBJ1-3|15|.
TGTGCCAGCTCATCCCAGCCCGTCTCTGGAAACACCATATATTTT
CASSSQPVSGNTIYF
>few|TRBV7-8|TRBJ2-3|14|.
TGTGCCAGCAGCCGAGAAACCAGCACAGATACGCAGTATTTT
CASSRETSTDTQYF
>.|TRBV6-5|TRBJ1-2|11|.
TGTGCCACGTCGGGGGAGGGTGGCTACACCTTC
CATSGEGGYTF
>.|TRBV7-2|TRBJ2-1|15|TRBD2
TGTGCCAGCAGCTTAGGCACTAGCGGGATAGAGGGGCAGTTCTTC
CASSLGTSGIEGQFF
>.|TRBV3-1/TRBV3-2|TRBJ2-7|10|.
TGTGCCAGCAGCTTGTACGAGCAGTACTTC
CASSLYEQYF
>.|TRBV7-2|TRBJ2-3|15|.
TGTGCCAGCAGCACCCGTCAGCGGGTCGTAGATACGCAGTATTTT
CASSTRQRVVDTQYF
>.|TRBV18|TRBJ1-1|15|.
TGTGCCAGCTCACCAGGTCCAGGGTTGGTTCCTGAAGCTTTCTTT
CASSPGPGLVPEAFF
>.|TRBV29-1|TRBJ2-1|14|.
TGCAGCGTTGGGGGGGGGCAGCACTACAATGAGCAGTTCTTC
CSVGGGQHYNEQFF
>.|TRBV5-1|TRBJ1-4|17|TRBD1
TGCGCCAGCAGCACGGCCGGGACAGGGATCGGATCAGAAAAACTGTTTTTT
CASSTAGTGIGSEKLFF
>.|TRBV4-2|TRBJ2-2|12|.
TGTGCCAGCAGCTCGATCACCGGGGAGCTGTTTTTT
CASSSITGELFF
>once|TRBV19|TRBJ1-5|16|TRBD1
TGTGCCAGTACCCCTTTGGGGCAGGGGGTGAGTCAGCCCCAGCATTTT
CASTPLGQGVSQPQHF
>.|TRBV18|TRBJ2-3|16|TRBD2
TGTGCCAGCTCACCGGGACTAGCGGGGGACACAGATACGCAGTATTTT
CASSPGLAGDTDTQYF
>.|TRBV12-5|TRBJ2-3|16|TRBD2
TGTGCTAGTGGCCGCTCACTAGCGGGAAGCACAGATACGCAGTATTTT
CASGRSLAGSTDTQYF
>.|TRBV11-2|TRBJ2-7|13|.
TGTGCCAGCAGCCGAGCGGGCCTCTACGAGCAGTACTTC
CASSRAGLYEQYF
>.|TRBV2|TRBJ1-5|14|TRBD1
TGTGCCAGCAGTGTTGAGGGGGCGGATCAGCCCCAGCATTTT
CASSVEGADQPQHF
>.|TRBV2|TRBJ2-5|14|TRBD2
TGTGCCAGCAGTGAGGGTGGGAGGGCAGAGACCCAGTACTTC
CASSEGGRAETQYF
>.|TRBV19|TRBJ1-1|12|.
TGTGCCAGTAGTATAGGGGTCAGCAAAGCTTTCTTT
CASSIGVSKAFF
>.|TRBV28|TRBJ1-2|12|.
TGTGCCAGCAGTAATCCGGGGCAGGGCTACACCTTC
CASSNPGQGYTF
>.|TRBV4-1|TRBJ1-6|18|.
TGCGCCAGCAGCCAAGGGAGGACGGCCACTACTTATAATTCACCCCTCCACTTT
CASSQGRTATTYNSPLHF
>.|TRBV7-2|TRBJ1-5|13|.
TGTGCCAGCAGCTTAAGGGCTAATCAGCCCCAGCATTTT
CASSLRANQPQHF
>.|TRBV15|TRBJ1-2|14|.
TGTGCCACCAGCAGAGATGTCGGGCCCGAGGGCTACACCTTC
CATSRDVGPEGYTF
>.|TRBV2|TRBJ1-2|13|.
TGTGCCACCGCCCGGGAGGGAGGACGGGGCTACACCTTC
CATAREGGRGYTF
>.|TRBV27|TRBJ2-5|14|.
TGTGCCAGCAGTTCCTCTTGGGATCAAGAGACCCAGTACTTC
CASSSSWDQETQYF
>.|TRBV5-6|TRBJ1-1|14|.
TGTGCCAGCAGCCTTACCAGGGGGAACACTGAAGCTTTCTTT
CASSLTRGNTEAFF
>.|TRBV5-1|TRBJ2-7|15|.
TGCGCCAGCAGCTTGGTTGGGGCGAACGGCTACGAGCAGTACTTC
CASSLVGANGYEQYF
>.|TRBV6-5|TRBJ1-5|14|.
TGTGCCAGCGCTGCGGTGAGAGGGAATCAGCCCCAGCATTTT
CASAAVRGNQPQHF
>.|TRBV7-2|TRBJ2-3|15|.
TGTGCCAGCAGCTTAGGTACAGGGTCGGGAGATACGCAGTATTTT
CASSLGTGSGDTQYF
>.|TRBV28|TRBJ1-2|15|TRBD1
TGTGCCAGCAACCTTATATTGACAGGGAAGTATGGCTACACCTTC
CASNLILTGKYGYTF
>.|TRBV27|TRBJ1-1|18|TRBD1
TGTGCCAGCAGTCGCGGCACAGGGGGCGGAAACCGGAACACTGAAGCTTTCTTT
CASSRGTGGGNRNTEAFF
>.|TRBV7-8|TRBJ1-1|13|.
TGTGCCAGCAGCTTAGGTGTAGGGACTGAAGCTTTCTTT
CASSLGVGTEAFF
>.|TRBV12-3/TRBV12-4|TRBJ2-3|12|.
TGTGCCAGCAAAAAGGGGACAGATACGCAGTATTTT
CASKKGTDTQYF
>.|TRBV3-1/TRBV3-2|TRBJ2-3|16|.
TGTGCCAGCAGCCAAGATCTCGCGTCGTGGGGGGATACGCAGTATTTT
CASSQDLASWGDTQYF
>.|TRBV5-4|TRBJ1-2|14|TRBD1
TGTGCCAGCAAACAGGGGGCAACGAACTATGGCTACACCTTC
CASKQGATNYGYTF
>.|TRBV6-4|TRBJ1-2|14|.
TGTGCCAGCAGTGATAAGGGACCTAACTATGGCTACACCTTC
CASSDKGPNYGYTF
>.|TRBV28|TRBJ2-5|15|.
TGTGCCAGCAGTACAAAGGGGGTGGGGACAGAGACCCAGTACTTC
CASSTKGVGTETQYF
>.|TRBV6-5|TRBJ1-2|14|TRBD1
TGTGCCAGCACTAGACAGGGGAAGTGGTATGGCTACACCTTC
CASTRQGKWYGYTF